Listed here is a single T cell receptor (beta chain). This specimen includes other DNA sequences encoding the same CDR3. Original processing methods: Amplification of reference gene primers provided the estimated nucleated cell counts. The repertoire was sequenced with immunoSEQ multiplex PCR; TCRdb's copy has only in-frame clones and lacks some. The DNA gave D and trimming, while V, J and clone size come from that table. The sample consists of 190,000 or so clones, about 81% of them appearing once. The data are from a study of blood T cell repertoires in COVID-19. Study-wide background: The United States, Italy and Spain supplied acute and convalescent COVID-19 samples.

This CDR3 contains 14 residues. Germline V gene sequence: CDR1 LGHDT, CDR2 YNNKEL (reference sequence). The trim removed 4 bases at V and 3 bases at J, leaving 6 bases unmatched. The age range of participants was about 18 to 100 years, with residence in under 25 US areas. Cohort 3 donors were reported recovered after two negative PCRs, clearance, or symptom resolution. The chain employs TRBV3-1 (or the pseudogene TRBV3-2) and TRBJ2-7; 7 nucleotides match TRBD1. The sample comprised PBMCs or T cells enriched from blood (not recorded which). The sequence was collected from a man aged 35-49 years who had recovered from COVID-19. CDR3 coding DNA: TGTGCCAGCAGCCCTACGACAGGGAGCTACGAGCAGTACTTC. This sequence encodes CASSPTTGSYEQYF.